This TCR beta chain was captured in a study of T cell responses to AZD1222 COVID-19 vaccine. Assay: immunoSEQ multiplex PCR; the TCRdb copy retains only in-frame clones and omits some. This table holds some 150,000 clones, 86% found once. Looked up from germline, CDR1 is SGHTA and CDR2 is FQGNSA. V was shortened by 1 base and J by 9 bases, with 10 bases between the two germline ends. The CDR3 spans 13 residues. The J gene is TRBJ2-1, the V gene TRBV7-2; unclear D gene. This clonotype was sampled from an adult in good health. The starting material was peripheral blood, obtained on day 0 of MenACWY control vaccination. CDR3: CASSLEPRSEQFF. The CDR3 DNA reads as TGTGCCAGCAGCTTAGAACCTCGCAGTGAGCAGTTCTTC.